The 10 T cell receptor beta chains listed next were all sequenced from one sample in a study of PD-1 blockade in classical Hodgkin lymphoma. Time point of the sample: cycle 4 day 1 (C4D1), after 6 weeks of nivolumab. Relapse was seen in all patients after autologous stem cell transplantation, and brentuximab vedotin exposure was variable. Clones were read by immunoSEQ multiplex PCR, and TCRdb kept only the in-frame ones, dropping some. There are tens of thousands of clones in the sample; approximately 70% occur only once, and approximately 2.4% lies in the top ten. This specimen consisted of peripheral blood mononuclear cells (PBMCs), obtained before the fourth cycle of nivolumab. These receptors originate from a human donor with classical Hodgkin lymphoma.

The V call is TRBV6-5, the J call TRBJ2-3; the D is unclear. Germline V gene lookup returns CDR1 MNHEY and CDR2 SVGAGI. The CDR3 length is 14 residues. Trimming shortened V by 6 bases and J by 2 bases, and 12 bases separated the two germline ends. The CDR3 DNA follows: TGTGCCAGCAGCAAAACGGGCCCCACAGATACGCAGTATTTT. This gives the protein CASSKTGPTDTQYF.

The gene calls are TRBV15 and TRBJ1-5, with D unclear. V lost 0 bases and J lost 1, with 7 bases in between. Germline-derived CDR1 and CDR2 are LNHNV and YYDKDF (reference sequence). The CDR3 runs 15 residues. The CDR3 loop is CATSRDSRSNQPQHF. The CDR3 bases are TGTGCCACCAGCAGAGATTCGAGAAGCAATCAGCCCCAGCATTTT.

This rearrangement joins TRBV2 to TRBJ2-7; D perhaps matches TRBD1 (6 bases). The germline gives CDR1 SNHLY, CDR2 FYNNEI. V was trimmed by 8 bases and J by 5 bases, leaving 19 bases between them. The CDR3 has 14 amino acids. The CDR3 DNA reads as TGTGCCAGCGGAGGAGATGTGGGGGCCCACGAGCAGTACTTC. Its protein is CASGGDVGAHEQYF.

CDR3 sequence reads: CANQNGDTQYF. CDR3 coding DNA: TGTGCCAACCAGAACGGGGATACGCAGTATTTT. The rearrangement uses TRBV7-9 and TRBJ2-3; D gene unclear. This CDR3 has 11 residues. The V end was cut by 10 bases, the J end by 6 bases, with 11 bases between. Germline assignment: CDR1 SEHNR and CDR2 FQNEAQ (reference sequence).

The rearrangement links TRBV7-9 to TRBJ2-7; D is unclear. The CDR3 is 11 residues long. With 6 bases removed from V and 5 bases from J, the gap between germline ends came to 8 bases. The germline gives CDR1 SEHNR, CDR2 FQNEAQ (reference sequence). In nucleotides, the CDR3 is TGTGCCAGCAGGCAAATAGACGAGCAGTACTTC. Amino acids: CASRQIDEQYF.

This clone was observed a few times. The chain couples TRBV30 to TRBJ2-1; 10 nucleotides agree with TRBD2. Per the germline V gene, CDR1 is GTSNPN and CDR2 is SVGIG (reference sequence). V lost 3 bases, J lost 3 bases, and 2 bases stayed unmatched. This CDR3 spans 14 amino acids. The CDR3 here is CAWSQRGGYNEQFF. In nucleotides, the CDR3 is TGTGCCTGGAGCCAGCGGGGGGGCTACAATGAGCAGTTCTTC. Variable domain in full (rest from reference TRBV30 and TRBJ2-1): SQTIHQWPATLVQPVGSPLSLECTVEGTSNPNLYWYRQAAGRGLQLLFYSVGIGQISSEVPQNLSASRPQDRQFILSSKKLLLSDSGFYLCAWSQRGGYNEQFFGPGTRLTVL.

The chain employs TRBV5-8 and TRBJ1-5; D uncertain. The CDR3 totals 11 residues. Germline CDR1 is SGHTS and CDR2 is YDEGEE. The V gene lost 2 bases and the J gene lost 9 bases, with 6 bases spanning the gap. CDR3 protein: CASSFSGPQHF. The CDR3, as DNA: TGTGCCAGCAGCTTTTCCGGGCCCCAGCATTTT.

About this clone: A much larger clone lies one base from this, so it may be a read error. The chain couples TRBV13 to TRBJ1-1, with D hard to call. Germline assignment: CDR1 PRHDT and CDR2 FYEKMQ (reference sequence). The length of the CDR3 is 13 residues. The V gene lost 1 base and the J gene lost 0 bases, with 3 bases spanning the gap. The CDR3, as DNA: TGTGCCAGCAGCTTAGAGATGAACACTGAAGCTTTCTTT. This gives the protein CASSLEMNTEAFF. Looking up the rest from reference TRBV13 and TRBJ1-1 gives the full variable domain: AAGVIQSPRHLIKEKRETATLKCYPIPRHDTVYWYQQGPGQDPQFLISFYEKMQSDKGSIPDRFSAQQFSDYHSELNMSSLELGDSALYFCASSLEMNTEAFFGQGTRLTVV.

The chain joins TRBV5-1 to TRBJ2-7, with D unclear. Germline CDR1 reads SGHRS; CDR2 reads YFSETQ. The CDR3 spans 12 residues. Trimming cost V 0 bases and J 7 bases, with 8 bases left between them. The CDR3 nucleotides read TGCGCCAGCAGCTTGGAAGTCGGTGAGCAGTACTTC. Its translation is CASSLEVGEQYF.

This sequence joins TRBV7-6 and TRBJ1-4, with a possible D match to TRBD1 (5 bases). The V gene's germline CDR1 is SGHVS and CDR2 FNYEAQ. Trimming removed 2 bases from V and 8 bases from J, with 6 bases in between. CDR3 size: 12 residues. The DNA of the CDR3 is TGTGCCAGCAGCTTATGGGGGGAAAAACTGTTTTTT. It encodes CASSLWGEKLFF.